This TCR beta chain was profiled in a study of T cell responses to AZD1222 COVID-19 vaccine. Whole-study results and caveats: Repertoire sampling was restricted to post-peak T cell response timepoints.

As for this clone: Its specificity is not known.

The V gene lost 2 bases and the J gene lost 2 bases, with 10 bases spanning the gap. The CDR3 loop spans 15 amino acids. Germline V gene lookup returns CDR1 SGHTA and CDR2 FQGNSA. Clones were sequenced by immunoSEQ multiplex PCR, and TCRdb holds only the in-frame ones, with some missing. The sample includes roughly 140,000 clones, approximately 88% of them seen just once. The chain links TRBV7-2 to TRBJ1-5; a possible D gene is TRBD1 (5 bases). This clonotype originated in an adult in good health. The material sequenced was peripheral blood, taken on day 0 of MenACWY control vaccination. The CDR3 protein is CASSLSGRGNQPQHF. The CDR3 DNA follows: TGTGCCAGCAGCTTAAGTGGCAGGGGCAATCAGCCCCAGCATTTT.